These 32 T cell receptor beta chains share one sample of origin, sequenced in a study of technical replicates of blood from several donors. Method: immunoSEQ multiplex PCR; TCRdb's copy keeps in-frame clones and lacks some. The table shows around 86,000 clones, with approximately 97% occurring only once. The specimen was T cells isolated from PBMCs. Receptors originate from a human donor in good health.

This CDR3 reads CASSSGTGPYEQYF. DNA for the CDR3: TGTGCCAGTAGTTCCGGGACAGGACCCTACGAGCAGTACTTC. This chain uses TRBV19 with TRBJ2-7; 8 nucleotides agree with TRBD1. Germline V gene data show CDR1 as LNHDA and CDR2 as SQIVND (reference sequence). V was pared by 5 bases and J by 2 bases, with 5 bases of the junction left unmatched. The CDR3 sequence is 14 residues long.

The V gene is TRBV20-1, the J gene TRBJ1-2; D not resolved. Trimming cost V 7 bases and J 5 bases, with 11 bases left between them. This CDR3 spans 11 amino acids. CDR1 and CDR2 from the germline V gene are DFQATT and SNEGSKA (reference sequence). DNA for the CDR3: TGCAGTGTCCGGGCGGGTTATGGCTACACCTTC. Translated, it gives CSVRAGYGYTF.

V usage is TRBV15 and J usage is TRBJ2-6, with unresolved D. The CDR3 length is 15 residues. Trimming took off 1 base at V and 0 bases at J, with 4 bases between the two ends. The germline V gene encodes CDR1 LNHNV and CDR2 YYDKDF (reference sequence). The CDR3 protein is CATSRVISGANVLTF. In DNA form, the CDR3 reads TGTGCCACCAGCAGAGTTATCTCTGGGGCCAACGTCCTGACTTTC.

CDR3 amino acids: CASSSGLAASTDTQYF. As DNA, the CDR3 is TGCGCCAGCAGCTCGGGACTAGCTGCTAGCACAGATACGCAGTATTTT. V and J are TRBV5-1 and TRBJ2-3, with 9 nucleotides matching TRBD2. The CDR3 extends over 16 amino acids. CDR1 is SGHRS, CDR2 YFSETQ, per germline. V gave up 3 bases and J gave up 0 bases; unmatched junction bases: 5.

This rearrangement joins TRBV14 to TRBJ2-7, with 9 bases matching TRBD1. The germline V gene has CDR1 SGHDN and CDR2 FVKESK. Trimming removed 4 bases from V and 5 bases from J; junction bases left unmatched: 12. This CDR3 region has 16 residues. CDR3 sequence reads: CASSPDRWTGVHEQYF. The CDR3, as DNA: TGTGCCAGCAGCCCGGACCGTTGGACAGGGGTTCACGAGCAGTACTTC.

This clone was picked up one time. This same CDR3 is encoded by further DNA sequences in the sample. The chain employs TRBV27 and TRBJ1-5; D is ambiguous. The V and J ends lost 5 bases and 4 bases respectively, with 6 bases between them. Germline values: CDR1 MNHEY, CDR2 SMNVEV (reference sequence). CDR3 length equals 12 residues. In nucleotides, the CDR3 is TGTGCCAGCAGTAGCGGAAATCAGCCCCAGCATTTT. Its translation is CASSSGNQPQHF.

The chain is built from TRBV28 and TRBJ2-5, with D hard to call. V dropped 2 bases and J dropped 2 bases, with 15 bases sitting between them. CDR1 and CDR2 from the germline V gene are MDHEN and SYDVKM. The CDR3 is made up of 16 amino acids. CDR3 nucleotide sequence: TGTGCCAGCAGTTTAAGTCCCGGGTCAGAACAAGAGACCCAGTACTTC. Amino acid sequence: CASSLSPGSEQETQYF. Combining the CDR3 with reference TRBV28 and TRBJ2-5 gives the whole variable domain DVKVTQSSRYLVKRTGEKVFLECVQDMDHENMFWYRQDPGLGLRLIYFSYDVKMKEKGDIPEGYSVSREKKERFSLILESASTNQTSMYLCASSLSPGSEQETQYFGPGTRLLVL.

The V and J genes are TRBV5-1 and TRBJ1-4; 7 bases line up with TRBD1. Germline V CDR1 and CDR2: SGHRS, YFSETQ. The CDR3 is made up of 15 amino acids. Trimming at V came to 4 bases and at J to 7 bases, leaving 10 bases not matched to a gene. The DNA of the CDR3 is TGCGCCAGCAGCATACAGACAGGGACGGTTGAAAAACTGTTTTTT. Its protein product is CASSIQTGTVEKLFF.

This clone occurred once. The gene calls are TRBV30 and TRBJ2-1; 9 bases line up with TRBD2. V was clipped by 3 bases and J by 14 bases; unmatched bases: 8. This CDR3 region has 12 residues. Germline V gene data show CDR1 as GTSNPN and CDR2 as SVGIG (reference sequence). The DNA of the CDR3 is TGTGCCTGGAGGGGCAGCGGGGGGAATGAGTTCTTC. Its translation: CAWRGSGGNEFF.

This rearrangement joins TRBV12-5 to TRBJ2-1; D may be TRBD1 (6 bases). The V gene's germline CDR1 is LGHNT and CDR2 FRNRAP. CDR3 length: 18 amino acids. The germline V and J ends were trimmed by 0 bases and 0 bases, with 15 bases remaining between them. The CDR3 here is CASGLVLGAISSYNEQFF. Here the CDR3 DNA reads TGTGCTAGTGGTTTGGTACTGGGGGCGATAAGCTCCTACAATGAGCAGTTCTTC. Supplemented by reference TRBV12-5 and TRBJ2-1, the full variable domain reads DARVTQTPRHKVTEMGQEVTMRCQPILGHNTVFWYRQTMMQGLELLAYFRNRAPLDDSGMPKDRFSAEMPDATLATLKIQPSEPRDSAVYFCASGLVLGAISSYNEQFFGPGTRLTVL.

The chain has TRBV28 and TRBJ1-2; D gene uncertain. In germline, CDR1 is MDHEN, CDR2 SYDVKM. V was shortened by 5 bases and J by 1 base, with 2 bases between the two germline ends. The CDR3 is 11 amino acids. The CDR3 DNA reads as TGTGCCAGCAGTCTTAACTATGGCTACACCTTC. It yields the protein CASSLNYGYTF.

This clone was recorded once. V is TRBV28 and J is TRBJ1-2; no reliable D call. V was clipped by 5 bases and J by 3 bases, with 10 bases between them. From germline, CDR1 is MDHEN and CDR2 SYDVKM. The CDR3 is 13 residues long. CDR3 residues: CASSNIADYGYTF. The CDR3 nucleotides are TGTGCCAGCAGTAATATCGCGGACTATGGCTACACCTTC.

The chain employs TRBV11-3 and TRBJ2-5, with 7 bases lining up with TRBD2. From germline, CDR1 is SGHNT and CDR2 YENEEA. The CDR3 consists of 15 residues. V was pared by 5 bases and J by 1 base, with 7 bases of the junction left unmatched. The CDR3 sequence is CASSPGLAAQETQYF. In DNA, the CDR3 is TGTGCCAGCAGCCCCGGTCTAGCGGCCCAAGAGACCCAGTACTTC. Together with reference TRBV11-3 and TRBJ2-5, the CDR3 gives the full variable domain: EAGVVQSPRYKIIEKKQPVAFWCNPISGHNTLYWYLQNLGQGPELLIRYENEEAVDDSQLPKDRFSAERLKGVDSTLKIQPAELGDSAVYLCASSPGLAAQETQYFGPGTRLLVL.

The chain uses TRBV29-1 and TRBJ2-6; D unclear. The CDR3 has 12 amino acids. V was trimmed by 7 bases and J by 3 bases, leaving 7 bases between them. Germline CDR1 SQVTM, CDR2 ANQGSEA. DNA for the CDR3: TGCAGCGCTCTAGGTGGGGCCAACGTCCTGACTTTC. Protein product: CSALGGANVLTF.

The J gene is TRBJ2-7, the V gene TRBV5-6, with 10 bases identical to TRBD1. This CDR3 has 13 amino acids. After removal of 2 bases from V and 6 bases from J, the junction contained 2 bases not matched to a gene. Germline loops: CDR1 SGHDT, CDR2 YYEEEE. The chain's CDR3 is CASSFGTGAEQYF. The CDR3 DNA is TGTGCCAGCAGCTTTGGGACAGGGGCCGAGCAGTACTTC.

The chain uses TRBV6-4 and TRBJ2-7; 8 bases agree with TRBD2. CDR1 MRHNA and CDR2 SNTAGT come from the germline V gene. There are 15 residues in the CDR3. V gave up 7 bases and J gave up 1 base; unmatched junction bases: 9. The CDR3 region is CASNPGLGISYEQYF. The CDR3 bases are TGTGCCAGCAATCCGGGACTAGGGATTTCCTACGAGCAGTACTTC.

In DNA form, the CDR3 reads TGTGCCAGCTCACATAAGACAGCCTTGCATGAAAAACTGTTTTTT. Translating gives CASSHKTALHEKLFF. This chain links TRBV18 with TRBJ1-4; D is possibly TRBD1 (5 bases). The V gene's germline CDR1 is KGHSH and CDR2 LQKENI. The CDR3 length is 15 residues. V lost 4 bases, J lost 6 bases, and 15 bases lay in between.

This clone was counted between two and nine times. The chain joins TRBV20-1 to TRBJ1-1; no clear D gene. CDR1 and CDR2 from the germline V gene are DFQATT and SNEGSKA (reference sequence). CDR3 length: 11 amino acids. Trimming left V 7 bases short and J 4 bases short, with 10 bases between. CDR3 DNA: TGCAGTGTAACAGATACCACTGAAGCTTTCTTT. Encoded protein: CSVTDTTEAFF.

This chain joins TRBV7-6 and TRBJ1-2, with 9 bases that match TRBD1. Germline V gene data show CDR1 as SGHVS and CDR2 as FNYEAQ. CDR3 size: 14 residues. Trimming took 5 bases from V and 5 from J; bases not matched to a gene: 6. The CDR3 DNA follows: TGTGCCAGCAGCGGGGACAGGGACCCTTATGGCTACACCTTC. Protein product: CASSGDRDPYGYTF.

The rearrangement joins TRBV5-1 to TRBJ1-1; D not resolved. Trimming took off 0 bases at V and 1 base at J, with 10 bases between the two ends. The germline CDR1 and CDR2 sequences are SGHRS and YFSETQ. This CDR3 contains 15 residues. In DNA, the CDR3 is TGCGCCAGCAGCTTGGGTTTGGCCGAGAACACTGAAGCTTTCTTT. This encodes CASSLGLAENTEAFF.

The chain uses TRBV10-2 and TRBJ2-1; 13 bases match TRBD2. CDR3 length: 16 amino acids. Germline assignment: CDR1 WSHSY and CDR2 SAAADI. Losses at the gene ends were 5 bases for V and 6 bases for J; bases not matched to a gene: 7. CDR3 protein: CASSFPGLAGSNEQFF. In DNA, the CDR3 is TGCGCCAGCAGTTTTCCGGGACTAGCGGGATCCAATGAGCAGTTCTTC.

The rearrangement links TRBV10-3 to TRBJ2-2, with TRBD2 matching over 10 bases. The V and J ends lost 0 bases and 0 bases, in that order; junction bases with no gene match: 4. Germline lookup yields CDR1 ENHRY and CDR2 SYGVKD. The CDR3 spans 18 residues. The DNA for the CDR3 is TGTGCCATCAGTGAGTCGAGTGGACTAGCGGCGAACACCGGGGAGCTGTTTTTT. Encoded protein: CAISESSGLAANTGELFF.

The chain joins TRBV5-1 to TRBJ1-4; D is perhaps TRBD1 (5 bases). Germline V gives CDR1 SGHRS, CDR2 YFSETQ. There are 14 residues in the CDR3. Deletions cut 5 bases from V and 2 bases from J, with 10 bases between. The CDR3 DNA reads TGCGCCAGCAGTTCGACAGTCACTAATGAAAAACTGTTTTTT. It yields the protein CASSSTVTNEKLFF.

Here the CDR3 DNA reads TGTGCCAGCAGCCAAGATCGGGGGGGATGGGAGACCCAGTACTTC. This sequence encodes CASSQDRGGWETQYF. The chain combines TRBV14 with TRBJ2-5, with 8 bases matching TRBD2. Looked up from germline, CDR1 is SGHDN and CDR2 is FVKESK. The trim removed 0 bases at V and 5 bases at J, leaving 5 bases unmatched. This CDR3 is 15 amino acids long.

The CDR3 DNA reads as TGTGCCAGCAGCTTGGCACTCCGACTCTCCTACGAGCAGTACTTC. It translates to CASSLALRLSYEQYF. V usage is TRBV5-4 and J usage is TRBJ2-7; no reliable D call. Trimming left V 0 bases short and J 0 bases short, with 10 bases between. This CDR3 comprises 15 residues. Looked up from germline, CDR1 is SGHNT and CDR2 is YYREEE (reference sequence).

The gene calls are TRBV9 and TRBJ2-7, with 10 bases identical to TRBD1. CDR3 length: 15 residues. Germline assignment: CDR1 SGDLS and CDR2 YYNGEE. V shed 2 bases and J 3 bases; nucleotides not matched to a gene: 5. The CDR3 nucleotides are TGTGCCAGCAGCGTCACATGGACAGGGGGCTACGAGCAGTACTTC. Protein sequence: CASSVTWTGGYEQYF.

The gene calls are TRBV5-1 and TRBJ1-5; 9 nucleotides align to TRBD1. The CDR3 length is 15 residues. Germline loops: CDR1 SGHRS, CDR2 YFSETQ. J lost 1 base, V lost 4 bases, and 3 bases had no gene match. This CDR3 is CASSAGTGSNQPQHF. DNA of the CDR3: TGCGCCAGCAGCGCAGGGACAGGGAGCAATCAGCCCCAGCATTTT.

V is TRBV7-9 and J is TRBJ1-2; no clear D. The germline V gene has CDR1 SEHNR and CDR2 FQNEAQ (reference sequence). This CDR3 region has 13 residues. Trimming stripped 3 bases from V and 4 bases from J, with 9 bases between. The CDR3 nucleotides read TGTGCCAGCAGCTTTGAGTTTACCTATGGCTACACCTTC. Encoded protein: CASSFEFTYGYTF.

V usage is TRBV29-1 and J usage is TRBJ2-7; tentative D call: TRBD2 (6 bases). The CDR3 has 13 amino acids. Germline lookup yields CDR1 SQVTM and CDR2 ANQGSEA. V lost 7 bases and J lost 1, with 14 bases in between. The CDR3 DNA sequence: TGCAGCGGCGGGGACTTATTATCCTACGAGCAGTACTTC. This sequence encodes CSGGDLLSYEQYF.

The chain is built from TRBV10-3 and TRBJ1-1; 7 bases fit TRBD1. The CDR3 contains 15 residues. The germline V gene encodes CDR1 ENHRY and CDR2 SYGVKD. V was clipped by 7 bases and J by 0 bases; unmatched bases: 8. The CDR3: CAITAGGFVNTEAFF. The CDR3 DNA is TGTGCCATCACCGCAGGGGGATTTGTGAACACTGAAGCTTTCTTT.

CDR3 in amino acids: CASSGPLGQVSYEQYF. The DNA of the CDR3 is TGTGCCAGTAGTGGTCCGTTGGGGCAGGTATCCTACGAGCAGTACTTC. The chain is built from TRBV19 and TRBJ2-7, with TRBD1 as a possible D gene (5 bases). Germline V gene sequence: CDR1 LNHDA, CDR2 SQIVND (reference sequence). The ends were cut back, 5 bases at V and 1 base at J, with 18 bases in the middle. There are 16 residues in the CDR3.

This chain connects TRBV5-6 to TRBJ1-3; no clear D gene. The CDR3 loop spans 14 amino acids. Per the germline V gene, CDR1 is SGHDT and CDR2 is YYEEEE. V lost 0 bases to trimming and J lost 0 bases, with 4 bases between them. As DNA, the CDR3 is TGTGCCAGCAGCTTGGGGGCCTCTGGAAACACCATATATTTT. Protein: CASSLGASGNTIYF.